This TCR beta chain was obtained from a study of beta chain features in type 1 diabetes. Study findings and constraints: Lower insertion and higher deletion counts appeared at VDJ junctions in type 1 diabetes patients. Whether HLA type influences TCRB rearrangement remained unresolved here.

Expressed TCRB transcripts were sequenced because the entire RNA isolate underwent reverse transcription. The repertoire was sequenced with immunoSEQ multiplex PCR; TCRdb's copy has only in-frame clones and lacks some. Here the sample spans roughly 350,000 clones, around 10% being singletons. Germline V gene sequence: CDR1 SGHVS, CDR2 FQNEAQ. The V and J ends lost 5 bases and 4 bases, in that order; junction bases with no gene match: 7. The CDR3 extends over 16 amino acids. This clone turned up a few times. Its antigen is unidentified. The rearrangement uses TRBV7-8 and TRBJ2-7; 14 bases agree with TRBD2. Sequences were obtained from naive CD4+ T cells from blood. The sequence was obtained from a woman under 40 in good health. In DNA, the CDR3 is TGTGCCAGCAGCCCGAGGACTAGCGGGAGGTTGTACGAGCAGTACTTC. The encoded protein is CASSPRTSGRLYEQYF.